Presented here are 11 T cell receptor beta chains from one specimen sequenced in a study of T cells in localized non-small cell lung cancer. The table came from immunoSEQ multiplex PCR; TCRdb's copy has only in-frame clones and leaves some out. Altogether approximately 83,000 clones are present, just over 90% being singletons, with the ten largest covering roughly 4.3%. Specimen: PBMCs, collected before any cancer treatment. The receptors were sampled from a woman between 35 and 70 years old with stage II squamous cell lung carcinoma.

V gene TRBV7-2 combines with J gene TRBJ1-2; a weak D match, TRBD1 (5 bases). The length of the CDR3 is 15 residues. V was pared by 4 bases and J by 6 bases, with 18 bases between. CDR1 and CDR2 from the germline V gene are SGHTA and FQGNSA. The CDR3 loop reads CASSSAPGAADGYTF. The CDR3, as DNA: TGTGCCAGCAGCTCCGCCCCCGGGGCCGCGGATGGCTACACCTTC.

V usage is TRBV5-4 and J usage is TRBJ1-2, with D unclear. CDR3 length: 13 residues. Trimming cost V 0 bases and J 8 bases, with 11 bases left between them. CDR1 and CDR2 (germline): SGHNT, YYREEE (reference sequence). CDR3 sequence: CASSLVNGVGYTF. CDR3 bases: TGTGCCAGCAGCTTGGTTAACGGGGTCGGCTACACCTTC.

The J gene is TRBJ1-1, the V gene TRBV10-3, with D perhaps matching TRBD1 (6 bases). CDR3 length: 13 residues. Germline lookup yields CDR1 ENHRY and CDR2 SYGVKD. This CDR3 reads CATRGEMNTEAFF. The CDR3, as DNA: TGTGCGACTAGGGGGGAAATGAACACTGAAGCTTTCTTT.

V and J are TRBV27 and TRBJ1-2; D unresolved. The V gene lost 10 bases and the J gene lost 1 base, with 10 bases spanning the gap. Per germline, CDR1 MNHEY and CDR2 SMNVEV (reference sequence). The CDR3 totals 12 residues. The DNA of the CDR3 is TGTGCCACCCGGACTGTTAACTATGGCTACACCTTC. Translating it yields CATRTVNYGYTF.

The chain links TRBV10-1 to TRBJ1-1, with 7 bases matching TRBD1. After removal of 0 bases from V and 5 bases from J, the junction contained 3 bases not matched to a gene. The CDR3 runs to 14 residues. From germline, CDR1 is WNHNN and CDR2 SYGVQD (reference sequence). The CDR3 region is CASSESRGQTEAFF. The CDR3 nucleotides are TGCGCCAGCAGTGAGTCGAGGGGACAGACTGAAGCTTTCTTT.

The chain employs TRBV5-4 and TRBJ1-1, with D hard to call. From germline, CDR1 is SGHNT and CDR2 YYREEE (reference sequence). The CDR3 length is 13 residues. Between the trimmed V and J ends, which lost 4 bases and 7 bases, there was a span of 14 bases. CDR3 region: CASSRRTGNEAFF. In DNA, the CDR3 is TGTGCCAGCAGCCGACGGACGGGGAATGAAGCTTTCTTT.

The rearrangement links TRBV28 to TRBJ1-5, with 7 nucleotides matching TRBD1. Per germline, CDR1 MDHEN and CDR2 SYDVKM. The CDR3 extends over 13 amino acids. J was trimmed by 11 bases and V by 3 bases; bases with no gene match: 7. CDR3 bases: TGTGCCAGCAGTTTGGGCAGGGGGACGGCCCAGCATTTT. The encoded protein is CASSLGRGTAQHF.

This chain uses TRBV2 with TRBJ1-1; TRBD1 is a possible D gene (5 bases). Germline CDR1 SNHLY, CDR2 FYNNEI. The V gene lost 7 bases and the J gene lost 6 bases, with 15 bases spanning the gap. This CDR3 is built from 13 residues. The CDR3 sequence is CASTAQGGSEAFF. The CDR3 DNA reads TGTGCCAGCACTGCTCAGGGAGGTTCTGAAGCTTTCTTT.

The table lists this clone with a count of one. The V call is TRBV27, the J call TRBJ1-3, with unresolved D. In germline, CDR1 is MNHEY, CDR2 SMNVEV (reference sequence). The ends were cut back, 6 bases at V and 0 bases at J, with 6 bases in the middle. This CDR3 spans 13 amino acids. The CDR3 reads CASRASSGNTIYF. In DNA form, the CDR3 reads TGTGCCAGCAGAGCCTCCTCTGGAAACACCATATATTTT.

CDR3 nucleotides: TGTGCCAGCAGCTTGGAGCCCCAACCGTACTACGAGCAGTACTTC. This translates into CASSLEPQPYYEQYF. The chain is built from TRBV5-4 and TRBJ2-7; D is ambiguous. The V end lost 0 bases, the J end lost 3 bases, and 13 bases lay between the germline ends. The germline V gene has CDR1 SGHNT and CDR2 YYREEE (reference sequence). This CDR3 spans 15 amino acids.

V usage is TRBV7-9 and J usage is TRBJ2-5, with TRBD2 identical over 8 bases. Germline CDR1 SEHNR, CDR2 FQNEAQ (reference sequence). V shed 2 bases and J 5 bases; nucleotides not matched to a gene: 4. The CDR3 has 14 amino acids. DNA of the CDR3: TGTGCCAGCAGCTTACCGGGAGGGTGGGAGACCCAGTACTTC. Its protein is CASSLPGGWETQYF.